These 32 T cell receptor beta chains came from one sample sequenced in a study of cytomegalovirus exposure and HLA in healthy donors. 13 Jbeta primers and 60 Vbeta primers were used for the PCR. Repertoires were generated with immunoSEQ multiplex PCR, while TCRdb's copy carries only in-frame clones and drops some. The data hold about 160,000 clones, with approximately 81% observed a single time. Sequenced input: PBMCs. The receptors were sampled from a male donor in good health and CMV-seronegative.

The chain employs TRBV19 and TRBJ1-1; D is perhaps TRBD1 (6 bases). This CDR3 comprises 16 residues. The ends were cut back, 2 bases at V and 5 bases at J, with 18 bases in the middle. Germline assignment: CDR1 LNHDA and CDR2 SQIVND (reference sequence). CDR3 bases: TGTGCCAGTAGTATACTCCCGGGGCAGGGGAAGACTGAAGCTTTCTTT. Translated, it gives CASSILPGQGKTEAFF.

The chain combines TRBV6-5 with TRBJ2-7; 8 nucleotides match TRBD1. CDR3 length: 14 amino acids. CDR1 and CDR2 (germline): MNHEY, SVGAGI. Losses at the gene ends were 6 bases for V and 3 bases for J; bases not matched to a gene: 7. In DNA, the CDR3 is TGTGCCAGCAGGACCGGGACAGGCGTCTACGAGCAGTACTTC. Protein product: CASRTGTGVYEQYF.

This rearrangement joins TRBV6-5 to TRBJ2-7; perhaps TRBD1 as D (6 bases). The CDR3 is 12 residues long. Trimming removed 2 bases from V and 6 bases from J, with 8 bases in between. CDR1 and CDR2 (germline): MNHEY, SVGAGI. The CDR3 DNA sequence: TGTGCCAGCAGTTACAGGGGGACCGAGCAGTACTTC. Encoded protein: CASSYRGTEQYF.

This chain links TRBV7-3 with TRBJ2-3; 14 positions match TRBD2. The V segment lost 5 bases and the J segment 5 bases; nucleotides outside the gene matches: 9. This CDR3 has 17 residues. In germline, CDR1 is SGHTA, CDR2 FQGTGA. CDR3 nucleotide sequence: TGTGCCAGCAGCACCGGGACTAGCGGGAGATATGGAGATACGCAGTATTTT. Translating gives CASSTGTSGRYGDTQYF.

As DNA, the CDR3 is TGTGCCAGCAGGCACCCTTGGGGCAGCTCTGGAAACACCATATATTTT. Translating it yields CASRHPWGSSGNTIYF. The chain employs TRBV11-2 and TRBJ1-3; tentative D call: TRBD1 (5 bases). Per germline, CDR1 SGHAT and CDR2 FQNNGV. V was cut by 6 bases and J by 0 bases, with 15 bases left in between. CDR3 size: 16 residues.

The table lists this clone with a count of one. The chain links TRBV6-4 to TRBJ1-6, with D possibly being TRBD1 (5 bases). This CDR3 region has 15 residues. V lost 0 bases, J lost 6 bases, and 9 bases lay in between. Germline lookup yields CDR1 MRHNA and CDR2 SNTAGT. The CDR3 bases are TGTGCCAGCAGTGACTCGGGGCAGCTTAATTCACCCCTCCACTTT. As protein: CASSDSGQLNSPLHF.

The chain links TRBV5-1 to TRBJ1-2; D gene unclear. The length of the CDR3 is 12 residues. In germline, CDR1 is SGHRS, CDR2 YFSETQ. V lost 4 bases and J lost 4, with 8 bases in between. The CDR3 bases are TGCGCCAGCAGCACCTCCAGCTATGGCTACACCTTC. This codes for CASSTSSYGYTF.

CDR3: CASSGAGRGTQYF. In nucleotides, the CDR3 is TGTGCCAGCAGCGGGGCCGGGCGTGGGACCCAGTACTTC. V usage is TRBV5-6 and J usage is TRBJ2-5; D is possibly TRBD1 (5 bases). The germline V gene encodes CDR1 SGHDT and CDR2 YYEEEE. The CDR3 spans 13 residues. The ends were cut back, 4 bases at V and 7 bases at J, with 14 bases in the middle.

CDR3 bases: TGTGCCAGCTATAACTATGGCTACACCTTC. Its translation: CASYNYGYTF. V gene TRBV19 combines with J gene TRBJ1-2, with D unresolved. The CDR3 is 10 residues long. The V gene's germline CDR1 is LNHDA and CDR2 SQIVND (reference sequence). Trimming pared 9 bases from V and 1 base from J, leaving 3 bases between.

The rearrangement uses TRBV5-6 and TRBJ1-1, with D tentatively TRBD1 (6 bases). The CDR3 spans 13 residues. Germline CDR1 and CDR2: SGHDT and YYEEEE. V was shortened by 5 bases and J by 6 bases, with 14 bases between the two germline ends. CDR3 coding DNA: TGTGCCAGCAGTCGTACAGGGAGACCTGAAGCTTTCTTT. As protein: CASSRTGRPEAFF.

The V and J genes are TRBV5-6 and TRBJ1-1; D uncertain. CDR1 and CDR2 from the germline V gene are SGHDT and YYEEEE. The V and J ends lost 2 bases and 8 bases respectively, with 10 bases between them. The length of the CDR3 is 12 residues. The CDR3 DNA reads as TGTGCCAGCAGCTTACGAGCCCACGAAGCTTTCTTT. Translation: CASSLRAHEAFF.

The chain is built from TRBV7-9 and TRBJ2-1, with a tentative D call TRBD2 (6 bases). The CDR3 covers 18 residues. With 1 base removed from V and 0 bases from J, the gap between germline ends came to 16 bases. The germline V gene encodes CDR1 SEHNR and CDR2 FQNEAQ (reference sequence). CDR3 coding DNA: TGTGCCAGCAGCTTAGTTCAGGGTCTGGGGGGCTCCTACAATGAGCAGTTCTTC. This codes for CASSLVQGLGGSYNEQFF. The whole variable domain, filled in from reference TRBV7-9 and TRBJ2-1, reads DTGVSQNPRHKITKRGQNVTFRCDPISEHNRLYWYRQTLGQGPEFLTYFQNEAQLEKSRLLSDRFSAERPKGSFSTLEIQRTEQGDSAMYLCASSLVQGLGGSYNEQFFGPGTRLTVL.

V usage is TRBV6-1 and J usage is TRBJ2-1; D possibly corresponds to TRBD2 (7 bases). V gave up 5 bases and J gave up 4 bases, with 9 bases separating them. Germline CDR1 MNHNS, CDR2 SASEGT. The CDR3 is 13 amino acids. The CDR3 DNA reads as TGTGCCAGCAGTAGGGGGGGATACAATGAGCAGTTCTTC. Protein product: CASSRGGYNEQFF.

V gene TRBV5-1 combines with J gene TRBJ1-2; D might be TRBD1 (6 bases). CDR1 SGHRS and CDR2 YFSETQ come from the germline V gene. The germline V and J ends were trimmed by 4 bases and 8 bases, with 21 bases remaining between them. This CDR3 has 15 residues. The CDR3 sequence is CASSVGHGGAQGYTF. The CDR3 region has the DNA TGCGCCAGCAGCGTGGGACATGGAGGCGCCCAGGGCTACACCTTC. Full variable domain (missing parts from reference TRBV5-1 and TRBJ1-2): KAGVTQTPRYLIKTRGQQVTLSCSPISGHRSVSWYQQTPGQGLQFLFEYFSETQRNKGNFPGRFSGRQFSNSRSEMNVSTLELGDSALYLCASSVGHGGAQGYTFGSGTRLTVV.

This clone came up a few times. The chain carries TRBV2 and TRBJ2-2, with 8 bases matching TRBD1. The V gene's germline CDR1 is SNHLY and CDR2 FYNNEI. This CDR3 spans 15 amino acids. The V gene end was trimmed by 7 bases and the J gene end by 4 bases; junction bases not matched to a gene: 8. This chain's CDR3 is CASIRTGTGTGELFF. CDR3 coding DNA: TGTGCCAGCATTCGGACAGGGACGGGCACCGGGGAGCTGTTTTTT.

The CDR3 here is CASSGPGTGTDTQYF. The DNA of the CDR3 is TGTGCCAGCAGTGGCCCCGGGACAGGCACAGATACGCAGTATTTT. The rearrangement uses TRBV28 and TRBJ2-3; 7 positions match TRBD1. J lost 1 base, V lost 5 bases, and 6 bases had no gene match. The germline V gene encodes CDR1 MDHEN and CDR2 SYDVKM. This CDR3 region has 15 residues.

The chain employs TRBV9 and TRBJ2-2; 10 nucleotides match TRBD1. The CDR3 covers 16 residues. Germline V gene sequence: CDR1 SGDLS, CDR2 YYNGEE. V lost 4 bases, J lost 7 bases, and 10 bases stayed unmatched. The CDR3 spells CASSPGGQGWIGELFF. The DNA of the CDR3 is TGTGCCAGCAGCCCGGGGGGACAGGGGTGGATCGGGGAGCTGTTTTTT.

The rearrangement links TRBV7-9 to TRBJ1-1, with 7 bases that match TRBD1. The CDR3 is made up of 16 amino acids. The V and J ends lost 5 bases and 0 bases, in that order; junction bases with no gene match: 9. Germline assignment: CDR1 SEHNR and CDR2 FQNEAQ (reference sequence). CDR3 protein: CASSPDRVLLNTEAFF. CDR3 DNA sequence: TGTGCCAGCAGCCCCGACAGGGTCCTTTTGAACACTGAAGCTTTCTTT.

This chain connects TRBV6-5 to TRBJ2-7; TRBD1 agrees at 7 bases. Trimming at V came to 6 bases and at J to 2 bases, leaving 4 bases not matched to a gene. The germline V gene has CDR1 MNHEY and CDR2 SVGAGI. The CDR3 has 13 amino acids. CDR3 sequence (DNA): TGTGCCAGCAGGACAGGGAGTCCCTACGAGCAGTACTTC. Its protein product is CASRTGSPYEQYF.

The chain is built from TRBV7-9 and TRBJ1-2; a possible D gene is TRBD1 (5 bases). The CDR3 has 18 amino acids. In germline, CDR1 is SEHNR, CDR2 FQNEAQ (reference sequence). V was pared by 2 bases and J by 0 bases, with 19 bases between. This chain's CDR3 is CASSLNSGGRGTNYGYTF. The CDR3 nucleotides are TGTGCCAGCAGCTTAAATTCTGGAGGGAGGGGCACTAACTATGGCTACACCTTC.

CDR3 in amino acids: CASSLGVSNQPQHF. DNA for the CDR3: TGTGCCAGCAGTCTAGGGGTTAGCAATCAGCCCCAGCATTTT. The V gene is TRBV28, the J gene TRBJ1-5, with D possibly TRBD1 on 5 matching bases. V was cut by 5 bases and J by 0 bases, with 8 bases left in between. This CDR3 contains 14 residues. Germline V gene lookup returns CDR1 MDHEN and CDR2 SYDVKM.

The rearrangement joins TRBV23-1 to TRBJ1-1, with D possibly matching TRBD1 (6 bases). TRBV23-1 is noted as an ORF with a role that remains uncertain. The V gene lost 2 bases and the J gene lost 6 bases, with 25 bases spanning the gap. The CDR3 has 18 amino acids. As DNA, the CDR3 is TGCGCCAGCAGTCAACCGCAGCGAACGGGGACACCCCCCGCTGAAGCTTTCTTT. This gives the protein CASSQPQRTGTPPAEAFF.

This chain joins TRBV4-2 and TRBJ2-7; 8 nucleotides align to TRBD2. The length of the CDR3 is 19 residues. Germline V CDR1 and CDR2: LGHNA, YNFKEQ. V lost 0 bases, J lost 3 bases, and 16 bases stayed unmatched. In DNA form, the CDR3 reads TGTGCCAGCAGCCAAGATCTGGGCACTAGCGGAGGCGGTTACTACGAGCAGTACTTC. Its translation is CASSQDLGTSGGGYYEQYF.

The chain links TRBV7-3 to TRBJ2-1, with D hard to call. The CDR3 runs to 13 residues. Germline V gives CDR1 SGHTA, CDR2 FQGTGA. V was clipped by 4 bases and J by 4 bases, with 8 bases between them. The CDR3 DNA reads TGTGCCAGCAGCTCGGAGATATACAATGAGCAGTTCTTC. Its translation is CASSSEIYNEQFF.

In DNA form, the CDR3 reads TGTGCCAGCAGTTTAAACTTGTTGGGGACAGGGGTCAACGAGCAGTACTTC. Its translation: CASSLNLLGTGVNEQYF. J is TRBJ2-7 and V is TRBV27, with 10 bases lining up with TRBD1. The CDR3 totals 17 residues. Germline V gives CDR1 MNHEY, CDR2 SMNVEV (reference sequence). J lost 5 bases, V lost 2 bases, and 12 bases had no gene match.

This sequence joins TRBV5-4 and TRBJ2-5, with 9 positions matching TRBD1. Trimming cost V 1 base and J 5 bases; bases outside gene matches: 6. The CDR3 runs 15 residues. Germline CDR1 and CDR2: SGHNT and YYREEE (reference sequence). The CDR3 protein is CASSLSWTGDETQYF. The CDR3 DNA follows: TGTGCCAGCAGCTTGTCGTGGACAGGGGATGAGACCCAGTACTTC.

The rearrangement uses TRBV6-5 and TRBJ2-7; 7 positions match TRBD1. V lost 1 base, J lost 2 bases, and 2 bases stayed unmatched. CDR1 and CDR2 from the germline V gene are MNHEY and SVGAGI. The CDR3 extends over 14 amino acids. CDR3 nucleotides: TGTGCCAGCAGTTACTACGACAGGGCCTACGAGCAGTACTTC. It encodes CASSYYDRAYEQYF.

For the CDR3, the DNA is TGTGCCAGCAGCGTAGGTGCAGGGGGGTACGAGCAGTACTTC. Translated, it gives CASSVGAGGYEQYF. V is TRBV9 and J is TRBJ2-7; D is possibly TRBD1 (7 bases). Germline V gene lookup returns CDR1 SGDLS and CDR2 YYNGEE. Between the trimmed V and J ends, which lost 0 bases and 4 bases, there was a span of 11 bases. This CDR3 has 14 residues. Full variable domain (outside the CDR3, taken from reference TRBV9 and TRBJ2-7): DSGVTQTPKHLITATGQRVTLRCSPRSGDLSVYWYQQSLDQGLQFLIQYYNGEERAKGNILERFSAQQFPDLHSELNLSSLELGDSALYFCASSVGAGGYEQYFGPGTRLTVT.

Worth noting for this clone: The junction does not match germline at one end; this may be a read error. The DNA of the CDR3 is TGTGCCAGTAGCATAGGTCGGGACTGGTACTCCTACGAGCAGTACTTC. It codes for CASSIGRDWYSYEQYF. V is TRBV19 and J is TRBJ2-7; perhaps TRBD2 as D (6 bases). Per germline, CDR1 LNHDA and CDR2 SQIVND (reference sequence). The CDR3 length is 16 residues.

This clone was observed a single time. The rearrangement joins TRBV29-1 to TRBJ2-3; D is perhaps TRBD2 (6 bases). Germline V gene sequence: CDR1 SQVTM, CDR2 ANQGSEA. V was clipped by 6 bases and J by 0 bases, with 16 bases between them. The CDR3 runs 15 residues. Here the CDR3 reads CSVGMEGPSTDTQYF. Written as DNA, the CDR3 is TGCAGCGTGGGAATGGAGGGACCTAGCACAGATACGCAGTATTTT.

The V and J genes are TRBV7-9 and TRBJ2-7; TRBD1 matches at 10 bases. The CDR3 loop spans 14 amino acids. Germline V CDR1 and CDR2: SEHNR, FQNEAQ (reference sequence). V dropped 7 bases and J dropped 4; count of bases not matched to a gene: 7. The CDR3 DNA reads TGTGCCAGCACCGGTGGGACAGGGGAATACGAGCAGTACTTC. Encoded protein: CASTGGTGEYEQYF.

The chain is built from TRBV25-1 and TRBJ2-1; D perhaps matches TRBD1 (6 bases). Germline CDR1 and CDR2: MGHDK and SYGVNS. V dropped 5 bases and J dropped 5 bases, with 13 bases sitting between them. There are 14 residues in the CDR3. CDR3 region: CASSPGTLHNEQFF. The CDR3 bases are TGTGCCAGCAGTCCCGGGACACTTCACAATGAGCAGTTCTTC.